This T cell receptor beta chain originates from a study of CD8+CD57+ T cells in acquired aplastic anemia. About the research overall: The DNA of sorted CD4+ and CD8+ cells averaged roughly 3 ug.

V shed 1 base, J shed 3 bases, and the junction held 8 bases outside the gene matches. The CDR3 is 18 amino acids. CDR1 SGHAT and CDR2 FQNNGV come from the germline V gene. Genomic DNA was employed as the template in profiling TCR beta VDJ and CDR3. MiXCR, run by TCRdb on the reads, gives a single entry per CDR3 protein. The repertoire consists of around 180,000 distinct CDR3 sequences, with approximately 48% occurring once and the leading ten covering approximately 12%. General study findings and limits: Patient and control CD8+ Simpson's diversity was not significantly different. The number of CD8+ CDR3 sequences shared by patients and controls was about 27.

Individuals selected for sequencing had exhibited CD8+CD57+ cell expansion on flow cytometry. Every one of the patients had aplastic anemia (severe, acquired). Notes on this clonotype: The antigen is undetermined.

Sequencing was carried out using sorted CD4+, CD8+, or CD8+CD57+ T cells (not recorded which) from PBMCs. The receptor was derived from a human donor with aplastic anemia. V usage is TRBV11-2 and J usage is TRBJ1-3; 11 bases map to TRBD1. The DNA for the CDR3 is TGTGCCAGCAGCTTAGGGACAGGGGGCTCGAATCATGGAAACACCATATATTTT. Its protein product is CASSLGTGGSNHGNTIYF.